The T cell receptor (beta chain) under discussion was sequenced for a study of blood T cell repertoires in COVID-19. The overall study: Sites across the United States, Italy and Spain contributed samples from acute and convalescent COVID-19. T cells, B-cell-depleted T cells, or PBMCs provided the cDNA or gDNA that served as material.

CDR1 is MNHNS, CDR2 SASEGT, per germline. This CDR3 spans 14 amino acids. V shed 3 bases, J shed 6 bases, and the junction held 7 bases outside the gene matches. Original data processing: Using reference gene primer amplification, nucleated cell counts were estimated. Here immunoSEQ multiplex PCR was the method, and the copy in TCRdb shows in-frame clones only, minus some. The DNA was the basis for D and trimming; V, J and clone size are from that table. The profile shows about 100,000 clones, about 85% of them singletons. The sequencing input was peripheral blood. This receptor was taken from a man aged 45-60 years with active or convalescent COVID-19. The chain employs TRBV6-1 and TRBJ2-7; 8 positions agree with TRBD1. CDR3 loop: CASSDPGGTGEQYF. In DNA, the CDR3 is TGTGCCAGCAGTGACCCAGGGGGCACGGGCGAGCAGTACTTC.